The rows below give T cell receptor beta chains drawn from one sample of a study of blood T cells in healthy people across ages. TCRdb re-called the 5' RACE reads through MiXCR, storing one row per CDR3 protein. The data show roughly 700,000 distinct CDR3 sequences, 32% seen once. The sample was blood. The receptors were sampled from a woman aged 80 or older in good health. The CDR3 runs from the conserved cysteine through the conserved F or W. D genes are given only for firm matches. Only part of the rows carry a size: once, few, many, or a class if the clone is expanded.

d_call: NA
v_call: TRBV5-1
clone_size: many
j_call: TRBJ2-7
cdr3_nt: TGCGCCAGCAGCTTGAGAGGGACGGGACACTACGAGCAGTACTTC
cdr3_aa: CASSLRGTGHYEQYF

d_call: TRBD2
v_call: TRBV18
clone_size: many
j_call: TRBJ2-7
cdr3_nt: TGTGCCAGCTCACCCTACCTGGTGGGAGGGGACTCCTACGAGCAGTACTTC
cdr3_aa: CASSPYLVGGDSYEQYF

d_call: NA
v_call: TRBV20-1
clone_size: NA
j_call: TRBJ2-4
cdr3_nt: TGCAGTGCTAGGAAGGTAGCCAAAAACATTCAGTACTTC
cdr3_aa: CSARKVAKNIQYF

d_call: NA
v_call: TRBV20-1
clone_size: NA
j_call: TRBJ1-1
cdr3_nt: TGCAGTGCTAGTGGCCGGAGGGTGAACACTGAAGCTTTCTTT
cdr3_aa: CSASGRRVNTEAFF

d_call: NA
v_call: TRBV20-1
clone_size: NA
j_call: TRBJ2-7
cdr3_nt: TGCAGTGCTCTAAGATTAGGGAGGGACAATGAGCAGTACTTC
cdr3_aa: CSALRLGRDNEQYF

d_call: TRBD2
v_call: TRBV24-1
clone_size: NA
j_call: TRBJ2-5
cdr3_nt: TGTGCCACTAGTAGCGGGACTACGGAGACCCAGTACTTC
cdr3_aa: CATSSGTTETQYF

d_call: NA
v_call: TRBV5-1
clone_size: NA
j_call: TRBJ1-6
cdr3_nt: TGCGCCAGCAGCATGACAGCCTCCTATAATTCACCCCTCCACTTT
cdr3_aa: CASSMTASYNSPLHF

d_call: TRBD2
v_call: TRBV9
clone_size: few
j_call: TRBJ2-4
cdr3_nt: TGTGCCAGCAGCGTGGGGGGGGGTGCCAAAAACATTCAGTACTTC
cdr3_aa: CASSVGGGAKNIQYF

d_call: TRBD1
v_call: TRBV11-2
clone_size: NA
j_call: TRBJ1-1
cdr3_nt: TGTGCCAGCAGCCATCGGACAGGAATGGCTTTCTTT
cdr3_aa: CASSHRTGMAFF

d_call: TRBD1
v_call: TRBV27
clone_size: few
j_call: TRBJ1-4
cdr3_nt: TGTGCCAGCAGCCGGGGGACAGCTAACGAAAAACTGTTTTTT
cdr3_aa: CASSRGTANEKLFF

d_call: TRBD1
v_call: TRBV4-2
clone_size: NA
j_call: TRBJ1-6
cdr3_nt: TGTGCCAGCAGCCGAACCCGACAGGGGAACAACAATAATTCACCCCTCCACTTT
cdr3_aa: CASSRTRQGNNNNSPLHF

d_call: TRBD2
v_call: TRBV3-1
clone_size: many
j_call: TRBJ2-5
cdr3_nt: TGTGCCAGCAGCCAGCGGGGGGGCGCAGAGACCCAGTACTTC
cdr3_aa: CASSQRGGAETQYF

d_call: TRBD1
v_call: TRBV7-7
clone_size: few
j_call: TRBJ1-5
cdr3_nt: TGTGCCAGCAGCTTAGCCGACAGGGGACCCCATTCCCTCTATAGCAATCAGCCCCAGCATTTT
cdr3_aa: CASSLADRGPHSLYSNQPQHF

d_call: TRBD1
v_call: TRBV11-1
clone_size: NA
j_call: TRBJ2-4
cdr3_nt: TGTGCCGGCAGCTTAGGGACAGTGGACATTCAGTACTTC
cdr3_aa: CAGSLGTVDIQYF

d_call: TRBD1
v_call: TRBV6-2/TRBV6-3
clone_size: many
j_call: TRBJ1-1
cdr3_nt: TGTGCCAGCAGTTCAAAGACAGGGAGTCTCAGCACTGAAGCTTTCTTT
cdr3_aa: CASSSKTGSLSTEAFF

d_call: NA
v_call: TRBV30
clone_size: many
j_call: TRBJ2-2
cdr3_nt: TGTGCCTCGGTGCCCGGCGGGACCGGGGAGCTGTTTTTT
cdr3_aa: CASVPGGTGELFF

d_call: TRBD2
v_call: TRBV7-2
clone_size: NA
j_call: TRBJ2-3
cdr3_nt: TGTGCCAGCAGCTTAGCGAAGTGGGGGGGTGCGGATACGCAGTATTTT
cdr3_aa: CASSLAKWGGADTQYF

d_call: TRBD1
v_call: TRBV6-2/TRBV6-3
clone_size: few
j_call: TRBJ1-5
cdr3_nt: TGTGCCAGCAGCCGGTTTGAGGGGGCGGCTCAGCCCCAGCATTTT
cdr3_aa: CASSRFEGAAQPQHF

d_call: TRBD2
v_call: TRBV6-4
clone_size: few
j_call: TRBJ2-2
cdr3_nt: TGTGCCAGCAGTGACTCGCCAGCGGGGGGGGCGAACACCGGGGAGCTGTTTTTT
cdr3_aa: CASSDSPAGGANTGELFF

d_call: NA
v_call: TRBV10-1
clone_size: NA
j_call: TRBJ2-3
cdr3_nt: TGCGCCAGCCCGTATCAAGGATCTACAGATACGCAGTATTTT
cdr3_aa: CASPYQGSTDTQYF